The next 24 T cell receptor beta chains were all read from a single sample in a study of Ad26.COV2.S vaccination and SARS-CoV-2 variants. Using immunoSEQ multiplex PCR, the repertoire was profiled, and TCRdb retains in-frame clones only, with some absent. The sample records about 350,000 clones, roughly nine tenths being singletons. Sample: peripheral blood, taken after recovery from COVID-19. These receptors were taken from a human donor who had recovered from COVID-19.

The chain employs TRBV27 and TRBJ2-7, with TRBD2 identical over 7 bases. The V and J ends lost 1 base and 3 bases, in that order; junction bases with no gene match: 6. The CDR3 consists of 15 residues. Germline V gene sequence: CDR1 MNHEY, CDR2 SMNVEV (reference sequence). The CDR3 nucleotides read TGTGCCAGCAGTTTATTTGCGGGAGATGTCTACGAGCAGTACTTC. Translation gives CASSLFAGDVYEQYF.

This clone occurred once. The CDR3 DNA follows: TGTGCCGGCACCGAGACACTCACCGGGGAGCTGTTTTTT. Translated: CAGTETLTGELFF. This chain connects TRBV6-6 to TRBJ2-2; no clear D gene. The germline V gene has CDR1 MNHNY and CDR2 SVGAGI (reference sequence). The germline V and J ends were trimmed by 11 bases and 4 bases, with 14 bases remaining between them. The CDR3 loop spans 13 amino acids.

The rearrangement uses TRBV7-7 and TRBJ2-3; D perhaps matches TRBD2 (5 bases). The CDR3 is 17 residues long. Germline CDR1 SSHAT, CDR2 FNYEAQ (reference sequence). The CDR3 coding sequence is TGTGCTACCACCCAATCGTTCTCGCGGGCTGGCACAGATACGCAGTATTTT. Translating gives CATTQSFSRAGTDTQYF.

The chain combines TRBV7-2 with TRBJ1-6; D unresolved. The V gene lost 2 bases and the J gene lost 3 bases, with 14 bases spanning the gap. This CDR3 is 17 amino acids long. Germline CDR1 and CDR2: SGHTA and FQGNSA. CDR3 residues: CASSLRGQALYNSPLHF. The CDR3 region has the DNA TGTGCCAGCAGCTTAAGAGGGCAGGCTCTCTATAATTCACCCCTCCACTTT.

The rearrangement links TRBV15 to TRBJ2-1, with D hard to call. From germline, CDR1 is LNHNV and CDR2 YYDKDF (reference sequence). The CDR3 spans 13 residues. V lost 3 bases to trimming and J lost 3 bases, with 6 bases between them. DNA of the CDR3: TGTGCCACCAGCAGCCGGGTCTACAATGAGCAGTTCTTC. This gives the protein CATSSRVYNEQFF.

The chain carries TRBV10-3 and TRBJ1-2; maybe TRBD1 (6 bases). There are 14 residues in the CDR3. Per germline, CDR1 ENHRY and CDR2 SYGVKD. V was clipped by 2 bases and J by 7 bases, with 14 bases between them. The CDR3 bases are TGTGCCATCAGTGAGCGCGATAAGGGGGGTGGCTACACCTTC. The encoded protein is CAISERDKGGGYTF.

The chain uses TRBV6-6 and TRBJ2-2; D not certain. This CDR3 contains 11 residues. V lost 2 bases and J 6 bases, leaving 1 base between the germline ends. Germline CDR1 MNHNY, CDR2 SVGAGI (reference sequence). CDR3 sequence reads: CASSYPGELFF. The CDR3 nucleotides read TGTGCCAGCAGTTACCCCGGGGAGCTGTTTTTT.

This rearrangement joins TRBV2 to TRBJ1-4, with TRBD1 as a possible D gene (5 bases). V gave up 7 bases and J gave up 10 bases, with 16 bases separating them. The V gene's germline CDR1 is SNHLY and CDR2 FYNNEI. The CDR3 is 13 residues long. CDR3 nucleotides: TGTGCCAGCATCCCCGAGGGTCAGGGAAAACTGTTTTTT. It is translated as CASIPEGQGKLFF.

V is TRBV7-2 and J is TRBJ1-1; 9 bases fit TRBD1. Germline V gene sequence: CDR1 SGHTA, CDR2 FQGNSA. The V segment lost 5 bases and the J segment 1 base; nucleotides outside the gene matches: 2. The CDR3 contains 14 residues. This chain's CDR3 is CASSRGQGNTEAFF. In DNA, the CDR3 is TGTGCCAGCAGCCGGGGACAGGGGAACACTGAAGCTTTCTTT.

The chain has TRBV6-6 and TRBJ1-2; D is ambiguous. CDR3 length equals 16 residues. Germline V CDR1 and CDR2: MNHNY, SVGAGI (reference sequence). V was shortened by 2 bases and J by 0 bases, with 13 bases between the two germline ends. The CDR3 here is CASSYGVTETNYGYTF. Written as DNA, the CDR3 is TGTGCCAGCAGTTACGGGGTTACAGAAACTAACTATGGCTACACCTTC.

This clone was seen more than once but under ten times. The chain links TRBV6-6 to TRBJ1-2; D might be TRBD1 (5 bases). V was pared by 4 bases and J by 0 bases, with 15 bases between. The CDR3 consists of 16 residues. Looked up from germline, CDR1 is MNHNY and CDR2 is SVGAGI (reference sequence). CDR3 amino acids: CASSLSFDRTNYGYTF. DNA of the CDR3: TGTGCCAGCAGTTTGAGTTTCGACAGAACTAACTATGGCTACACCTTC.

The gene calls are TRBV5-1 and TRBJ2-7, with 7 bases fitting TRBD1. V shed 4 bases, J shed 5 bases, and the junction held 9 bases outside the gene matches. The length of the CDR3 is 14 residues. The germline CDR1 and CDR2 sequences are SGHRS and YFSETQ. The CDR3 nucleotides read TGCGCCAGCAGCCCCGGCAGGGGGATCGACGAGCAGTACTTC. Amino acids: CASSPGRGIDEQYF. Combining the CDR3 with reference TRBV5-1 and TRBJ2-7 gives the whole variable domain KAGVTQTPRYLIKTRGQQVTLSCSPISGHRSVSWYQQTPGQGLQFLFEYFSETQRNKGNFPGRFSGRQFSNSRSEMNVSTLELGDSALYLCASSPGRGIDEQYFGPGTRLTVT.

The chain uses TRBV7-6 and TRBJ1-6, with TRBD1 matching 9 bases. Trimming took 4 bases from V and 3 from J; bases not matched to a gene: 1. This CDR3 is built from 15 residues. Germline V gives CDR1 SGHVS, CDR2 FNYEAQ. Written as DNA, the CDR3 is TGTGCCAGCAGCTCGGGACAGGGCTATAATTCACCCCTCCACTTT. It is translated as CASSSGQGYNSPLHF.

The chain is built from TRBV2 and TRBJ1-1, with D possibly matching TRBD1 (5 bases). This CDR3 contains 14 residues. The V gene's germline CDR1 is SNHLY and CDR2 FYNNEI. With 6 bases removed from V and 4 bases from J, the gap between germline ends came to 15 bases. CDR3: CASRLTGPVTEAFF. The DNA of the CDR3 is TGTGCCAGCAGATTAACAGGTCCTGTCACTGAAGCTTTCTTT.

V and J are TRBV5-6 and TRBJ2-3, with 9 bases matching TRBD2. V shed 9 bases and J 2 bases; nucleotides not matched to a gene: 19. Germline assignment: CDR1 SGHDT and CDR2 YYEEEE. The CDR3 runs to 18 residues. The CDR3 bases are TGTGCCACCCCCCTTGCGCGGAGCGGGGGGAACCACACAGATACGCAGTATTTT. Residues: CATPLARSGGNHTDTQYF.

This clone has just one count. The V and J genes are TRBV6-6 and TRBJ1-5; TRBD1 matches 8 bases. With 7 bases clipped from V and 3 bases from J, the junction kept 8 bases outside the gene matches. The CDR3 contains 15 residues. Germline loops: CDR1 MNHNY, CDR2 SVGAGI (reference sequence). Here the CDR3 reads CASTSDRADNQPQHF. The CDR3 DNA sequence: TGTGCCAGCACCTCGGACAGGGCTGACAATCAGCCCCAGCATTTT.

The chain is built from TRBV7-9 and TRBJ1-5; D perhaps matches TRBD1 (5 bases). The CDR3 runs to 14 residues. The germline V and J ends were trimmed by 2 bases and 4 bases, with 9 bases remaining between them. The germline gives CDR1 SEHNR, CDR2 FQNEAQ (reference sequence). The CDR3 sequence is CASSLMGENQPQHF. The DNA of the CDR3 is TGTGCCAGCAGCTTAATGGGGGAAAATCAGCCCCAGCATTTT.

V usage is TRBV7-9 and J usage is TRBJ1-2; D call uncertain. Trimming shortened V by 1 base and J by 7 bases, and 13 bases separated the two germline ends. CDR1 is SEHNR, CDR2 FQNEAQ, per germline (reference sequence). This CDR3 has 14 residues. The CDR3 loop is CASSLVGGQRGYTF. The CDR3 region has the DNA TGTGCCAGCAGCTTAGTCGGTGGCCAGCGTGGCTACACCTTC.

The rearrangement links TRBV24-1 to TRBJ1-1, with unresolved D. The CDR3 has 17 residues. V lost 0 bases to trimming and J lost 1 base, with 14 bases between them. From germline, CDR1 is KGHDR and CDR2 SFDVKD. Here the CDR3 DNA reads TGTGCCACCAGTGATTTGCGAAATCGGGCCCGGAACACTGAAGCTTTCTTT. It codes for CATSDLRNRARNTEAFF.

V gene TRBV4-1 combines with J gene TRBJ1-1; tentative D call: TRBD1 (5 bases). Germline assignment: CDR1 MGHRA and CDR2 YSYEKL. This CDR3 is built from 17 residues. V lost 1 base and J 1 base, leaving 16 bases between the germline ends. CDR3 loop: CASSQVGGRRQNTEAFF. The DNA of the CDR3 is TGCGCCAGCAGCCAAGTTGGGGGTCGGAGGCAGAACACTGAAGCTTTCTTT.

V and J are TRBV5-4 and TRBJ2-7, with D unclear. The CDR3 is 14 residues long. V lost 0 bases, J lost 7 bases, and 14 bases lay in between. CDR1 is SGHNT, CDR2 YYREEE, per germline (reference sequence). The CDR3 loop reads CASSLGPPIGEQYF. The CDR3 DNA sequence: TGTGCCAGCAGCTTGGGCCCCCCTATTGGAGAGCAGTACTTC.

The chain uses TRBV29-1 and TRBJ1-5; D gene unclear. Germline V gene lookup returns CDR1 SQVTM and CDR2 ANQGSEA. The CDR3 is made up of 13 amino acids. The V gene lost 7 bases and the J gene lost 3 bases, with 13 bases spanning the gap. The CDR3: CSARERDNQPQHF. The CDR3 nucleotides are TGCAGCGCTAGGGAAAGGGACAATCAGCCCCAGCATTTT.

Details on this clone: Other DNA sequences in this specimen translate into the identical CDR3. J is TRBJ1-2 and V is TRBV5-1; D call uncertain. The CDR3 runs to 12 residues. Between the trimmed V and J ends, which lost 2 bases and 8 bases, there was a span of 10 bases. From germline, CDR1 is SGHRS and CDR2 YFSETQ. DNA for the CDR3: TGCGCCAGCAGCTTAGGATCTCAGGGCTACACCTTC. This encodes CASSLGSQGYTF.

CDR3 DNA sequence: TGTGCCAGCAGCCTAACGGGGACAGGGCAAAATGAGCAGTTCTTC. It yields the protein CASSLTGTGQNEQFF. V gene TRBV6-5 combines with J gene TRBJ2-1; 9 nucleotides agree with TRBD1. Germline lookup yields CDR1 MNHEY and CDR2 SVGAGI. This CDR3 comprises 15 residues. After removal of 6 bases from V and 7 bases from J, the junction contained 10 bases not matched to a gene.